The 5 T cell receptor beta chains listed next were all sequenced from one sample in a study of blood T cells in healthy people across ages. A second PCR, run for roughly 7 to 12 cycles, used a sample-barcoded 5' primer plus a J-beta primer mix. TCRdb redid the calling of the 5' RACE reads with MiXCR, one entry per CDR3 protein. The repertoire has some 1.1 million distinct CDR3 sequences, 35% to 40% of them found once; the top ten carry around 14%. Sample: blood. Receptors originate from a man aged 18 to 35 in good health.

This clonotype has more than one count but fewer than ten. The CDR3 coding sequence is TGTGCCAGCAGTCTCCGGATCCCGTGGGGCTACACCTTC. This gives the protein CASSLRIPWGYTF. The chain recombines TRBV12-3 or TRBV12-4 with TRBJ1-2, with D unresolved. This CDR3 region has 13 residues. Between the trimmed V and J ends, which lost 5 bases and 8 bases, there was a span of 15 bases.

The chain uses TRBV20-1 and TRBJ2-6; 8 bases are a match to TRBD1. Per germline, CDR1 DFQATT and CDR2 SNEGSKA (reference sequence). The CDR3 extends over 17 amino acids. The J segment lost 0 bases and the V segment lost 2 bases, leaving 6 bases of the junction unmatched. CDR3 loop: CSARRDRTRSGANVLTF. For the CDR3, the DNA is TGCAGTGCTAGAAGGGACAGGACACGCTCTGGGGCCAACGTCCTGACTTTC.

This clonotype has only a few counts. The chain employs TRBV27 and TRBJ1-1; D might be TRBD1 (6 bases). CDR3 length: 13 residues. Germline V gene lookup returns CDR1 MNHEY and CDR2 SMNVEV (reference sequence). Trimming took 6 bases from V and 12 from J, leaving 20 bases between them. CDR3 coding DNA: TGTGCCAGCAGAAGGGGGGTTTCGTCATGGACTTTCTTT. Translating gives CASRRGVSSWTFF.

This clonotype was seen a few times. The CDR3 coding sequence is TGTGCCAGCAGTTCCCGACAGGCAGTTCACACTGAAGCTTTCTTT. This codes for CASSSRQAVHTEAFF. The chain has TRBV12-3 or TRBV12-4 and TRBJ1-1; possible D gene TRBD1, 6 bases. Between the trimmed V and J ends, which lost 4 bases and 3 bases, there was a span of 15 bases. The CDR3 spans 15 residues.

A few counts support this clonotype. This chain connects TRBV6-5 to TRBJ2-5; 7 bases are a match to TRBD1. The CDR3 is 16 amino acids. V dropped 6 bases and J dropped 0; count of bases not matched to a gene: 10. Germline loops: CDR1 MNHEY, CDR2 SVGAGI. The CDR3 protein is CASSSPGQPDQETQYF. In DNA, the CDR3 is TGTGCCAGCAGCTCCCCGGGACAGCCAGACCAAGAGACCCAGTACTTC.